These 17 T cell receptor beta chains originate from one sample sequenced in a study of T cell repertoires in cytomegalovirus infection. No cognate antigen is known for these TCRs. TCRdb reanalysed the reads using MiXCR and keeps one entry per CDR3 protein. In the table there are some 800,000 distinct CDR3 sequences, roughly 33% of which are singletons. Sequencing was performed on cultured CD8+ T cells from PBMCs, taken from culture after CMV antigen stimulation. The receptor source for this set is a human donor in good health (CMV status not recorded). Some clones in this sample may be carry-over from other donors' samples.

This sequence joins TRBV6-2 or TRBV6-3 and TRBJ2-2; TRBD1 matches 7 bases. V dropped 2 bases and J dropped 7; count of bases not matched to a gene: 7. The CDR3 runs to 15 residues. The V gene's germline CDR1 is MNHEY and CDR2 SVGEGT. CDR3 loop: CASSYTLTGIGELFF. CDR3 DNA sequence: TGTGCCAGCAGTTACACATTGACAGGGATCGGGGAGCTGTTTTTT.

This clonotype came up many times. V gene TRBV7-6 combines with J gene TRBJ2-3, with a possible D match to TRBD2 (7 bases). Germline CDR1 is SGHVS and CDR2 is FNYEAQ. Trimming cost V 5 bases and J 3 bases, with 21 bases left between them. There are 17 residues in the CDR3. CDR3 nucleotide sequence: TGTGCCAGCAGCCCATCCCCGAGGGGGGGCCGGACAGATACGCAGTATTTT. This sequence encodes CASSPSPRGGRTDTQYF. Based on the CDR3 plus reference TRBV7-6 and TRBJ2-3, the full variable domain is GAGVSQSPRYKVTKRGQDVALRCDPISGHVSLYWYRQALGQGPEFLTYFNYEAQQDKSGLPNDRFSAERPEGSISTLTIQRTEQRDSAMYRCASSPSPRGGRTDTQYFGPGTRLTVL.

The chain is built from TRBV15 and TRBJ1-1; TRBD1 is a possible D gene (5 bases). Trimming shortened V by 4 bases and J by 3 bases, and 12 bases separated the two germline ends. Germline V gene data show CDR1 as LNHNV and CDR2 as YYDKDF (reference sequence). This CDR3 has 14 amino acids. The CDR3 DNA sequence: TGTGCCACCAGCACCCGGGGAGGGGACACTGAAGCTTTCTTT. Its translation is CATSTRGGDTEAFF.

This clonotype was detected a few times. The gene calls are TRBV20-1 and TRBJ2-7; the match to TRBD1 covers 7 bases. The CDR3 is 13 amino acids. Unmatched junction bases numbered 4, after V lost 3 bases and J lost 2 bases. CDR1 is DFQATT and CDR2 is SNEGSKA in the germline V gene (reference sequence). CDR3 sequence reads: CSARGDSAYEQYF. The CDR3 bases are TGCAGTGCTAGGGGGGACAGCGCCTACGAGCAGTACTTC.

The V gene is TRBV27, the J gene TRBJ2-1; tentatively, D is TRBD1 (5 bases). V lost 4 bases to trimming and J lost 6 bases, with 19 bases between them. This CDR3 has 16 residues. Germline-derived CDR1 and CDR2 are MNHEY and SMNVEV (reference sequence). CDR3 DNA: TGTGCCAGCAGTTCCCAGGGTGGGTTGGTCCCCAATGAGCAGTTCTTC. Translated: CASSSQGGLVPNEQFF.

The chain links TRBV11-2 to TRBJ2-2; TRBD1 aligns across 10 bases. The junction had 13 bases not matched to a gene; V was cut back by 5 bases and J by 7 bases. The CDR3 has 17 amino acids. The germline CDR1 and CDR2 sequences are SGHAT and FQNNGV. The CDR3 DNA follows: TGTGCCAGCAGCCAAAAGCCGGGACAGGGGAAAGGCGGGGAGCTGTTTTTT. Translating it yields CASSQKPGQGKGGELFF.

This clonotype was detected only a few times. The genes are TRBV27 and TRBJ2-3; D may be TRBD2 (8 bases). The ends were cut back, 0 bases at V and 1 base at J, with 23 bases in the middle. This CDR3 comprises 20 residues. CDR1 MNHEY and CDR2 SMNVEV come from the germline V gene (reference sequence). CDR3 DNA sequence: TGTGCCAGCAGTTTATCCCAGGGGGATGCGCGGGGGGCGGGCACAGATACGCAGTATTTT. Translated, it gives CASSLSQGDARGAGTDTQYF.

J is TRBJ2-1 and V is TRBV5-1; maybe TRBD1 (6 bases). V gave up 4 bases and J gave up 9 bases, with 17 bases separating them. Per germline, CDR1 SGHRS and CDR2 YFSETQ. CDR3 size: 14 residues. CDR3 DNA sequence: TGCGCCAGCAGCGAGGGGGTAGGATACGGTGAGCAGTTCTTC. Translation gives CASSEGVGYGEQFF.

The chain carries TRBV27 and TRBJ2-3, with D perhaps TRBD1 (7 bases). Germline CDR1 is MNHEY and CDR2 is SMNVEV (reference sequence). The CDR3 sequence is 16 residues long. The ends were cut back, 2 bases at V and 0 bases at J, with 12 bases in the middle. The CDR3 nucleotides are TGTGCCAGCAGTTTAGTCCCAGGGGGGAGCACAGATACGCAGTATTTT. This translates into CASSLVPGGSTDTQYF.

The table lists this clonotype with many counts. CDR3 residues: CASSLTSGVTEAFF. In DNA, the CDR3 is TGTGCCAGCAGTTTAACGTCAGGGGTGACTGAAGCTTTCTTT. This chain connects TRBV27 to TRBJ1-1; D possibly corresponds to TRBD1 (6 bases). CDR1 and CDR2 from the germline V gene are MNHEY and SMNVEV (reference sequence). CDR3 length: 14 residues. V lost 2 bases to trimming and J lost 5 bases, with 12 bases between them.

V and J are TRBV15 and TRBJ2-1, with a tentative D call TRBD1 (5 bases). V was trimmed by 8 bases and J by 3 bases, leaving 8 bases between them. The germline gives CDR1 LNHNV, CDR2 YYDKDF (reference sequence). CDR3 size: 12 residues. The CDR3 sequence is CATDSYYNEQFF. The CDR3 region has the DNA TGTGCCACCGACAGCTACTACAATGAGCAGTTCTTC.

The rearrangement joins TRBV5-1 to TRBJ2-1; D not certain. There are 12 residues in the CDR3. The V and J ends lost 0 bases and 12 bases respectively, with 10 bases between them. Germline V gene sequence: CDR1 SGHRS, CDR2 YFSETQ. The DNA for the CDR3 is TGCGCCAGCAGCTTGGGAGGCTTAGGGCAGTTCTTC. This encodes CASSLGGLGQFF.

The rearrangement joins TRBV19 to TRBJ2-4; 9 bases fit TRBD1. The germline V gene has CDR1 LNHDA and CDR2 SQIVND (reference sequence). This CDR3 is built from 14 residues. Trimming removed 3 bases from V and 8 bases from J; junction bases left unmatched: 5. This chain's CDR3 is CASSMSGQGYIQYF. CDR3 nucleotide sequence: TGTGCCAGTAGTATGTCGGGACAGGGTTACATTCAGTACTTC.

V is TRBV5-1 and J is TRBJ2-3, with TRBD2 matching over 12 bases. V shed 5 bases, J shed 4 bases, and the junction held 8 bases outside the gene matches. This CDR3 is 16 amino acids long. Germline V gives CDR1 SGHRS, CDR2 YFSETQ. In nucleotides, the CDR3 is TGCGCCAGCAGTCTAGCGGGGGGGCCTCAAGCAGATACGCAGTATTTT. It codes for CASSLAGGPQADTQYF.

The chain carries TRBV3-1 and TRBJ1-2; no clear D gene. Germline CDR1 reads LGHDT; CDR2 reads YNNKEL (reference sequence). V shed 1 base and J shed 4 bases, with 10 bases lying between them. The CDR3 consists of 14 residues. The chain's CDR3 is CASSQAGSIYGYTF. CDR3 bases: TGTGCCAGCAGCCAAGCCGGGAGCATCTATGGCTACACCTTC.

This chain connects TRBV28 to TRBJ2-3; tentatively, D is TRBD2 (5 bases). V was clipped by 5 bases and J by 3 bases, with 21 bases between them. This CDR3 is 17 amino acids long. CDR1 is MDHEN and CDR2 is SYDVKM in the germline V gene. The CDR3 here is CASSRTPIARGTDTQYF. The CDR3 DNA follows: TGTGCCAGCAGTCGAACCCCCATAGCGAGAGGGACAGATACGCAGTATTTT. Supplemented by reference TRBV28 and TRBJ2-3, the full variable domain reads DVKVTQSSRYLVKRTGEKVFLECVQDMDHENMFWYRQDPGLGLRLIYFSYDVKMKEKGDIPEGYSVSREKKERFSLILESASTNQTSMYLCASSRTPIARGTDTQYFGPGTRLTVL.

V and J are TRBV6-2 or TRBV6-3 and TRBJ1-4, with D hard to call. Germline CDR1 and CDR2: MNHEY and SVGEGT. Deletions cut 5 bases from V and 8 bases from J, with 9 bases between. The CDR3 contains 12 residues. CDR3: CASSGPREKLFF. CDR3 coding DNA: TGTGCCAGCAGTGGGCCAAGAGAAAAACTGTTTTTT.